Shown below are 15 T cell receptor beta chains from a single sample sequenced in a study of post-analysis software for immune sequencing data. Findings and caveats of the study: About 5 TRBV segments (TRBV5-6, TRBV5-1 and TRBV20-1 among them) occurred more frequently in patients than in controls.

Tagging with unique molecular identifiers was a feature of the TCR beta cDNA libraries. TCRdb reprocessed the PCR reads via MiXCR and lists one record per CDR3 protein. This sample yields 350,000 to 500,000 distinct CDR3 sequences, of which about 40% are seen a single time; approximately 7.1% belongs to the top ten. The antigens of these receptors remain unknown. The sequenced material came from blood. The receptors derive from a girl aged 2-10 years with multiple sclerosis.

The chain links TRBV20-1 to TRBJ2-3, with D perhaps matching TRBD2 (6 bases). Germline V CDR1 and CDR2: DFQATT, SNEGSKA (reference sequence). V gave up 0 bases and J gave up 0 bases, with 10 bases separating them. The CDR3 has 15 amino acids. The CDR3: CSARDQSGSTDTQYF. In DNA form, the CDR3 reads TGCAGTGCTAGAGATCAGAGCGGGAGCACAGATACGCAGTATTTT.

As DNA, the CDR3 is TGTGCCAGCAGCCAGGGTTCCCTGGCAGGGAACAACTATGGCTACACCTTC. Its protein is CASSQGSLAGNNYGYTF. This sequence joins TRBV3-1 and TRBJ1-2, with D possibly TRBD1 on 5 matching bases. V lost 3 bases and J lost 2, with 19 bases in between. This CDR3 has 17 residues. Per the germline V gene, CDR1 is LGHDT and CDR2 is YNNKEL (reference sequence).

This clonotype has a handful of counts. This rearrangement joins TRBV29-1 to TRBJ2-7, with 7 bases lining up with TRBD1. The germline CDR1 and CDR2 sequences are SQVTM and ANQGSEA. V shed 6 bases, J shed 2 bases, and the junction held 7 bases outside the gene matches. The CDR3 totals 13 residues. CDR3 sequence reads: CSVSGTAAYEQYF. For the CDR3, the DNA is TGCAGCGTCTCCGGGACAGCCGCCTACGAGCAGTACTTC.

This chain joins TRBV7-9 and TRBJ2-7, with D perhaps TRBD2 (6 bases). Per the germline V gene, CDR1 is SEHNR and CDR2 is FQNEAQ (reference sequence). V dropped 6 bases and J dropped 1 base, with 22 bases sitting between them. This CDR3 has 17 residues. The CDR3 DNA is TGTGCCAGCAGTCTCAAGTCCGGTGGGGGGTCGTCCTACGAGCAGTACTTC. Protein product: CASSLKSGGGSSYEQYF.

V is TRBV7-9 and J is TRBJ2-5; the D gene is possibly TRBD1 (6 bases). In germline, CDR1 is SEHNR, CDR2 FQNEAQ (reference sequence). V dropped 0 bases and J dropped 1 base, with 15 bases sitting between them. The CDR3 spans 17 residues. CDR3 in DNA: TGTGCCAGCAGCTTAGCGACGGCAGGGGTTGTCCAAGAGACCCAGTACTTC. This sequence encodes CASSLATAGVVQETQYF.

The chain couples TRBV20-1 to TRBJ2-1; D possibly matches TRBD1 or TRBD2 (5 bases each). This CDR3 contains 14 residues. Per germline, CDR1 DFQATT and CDR2 SNEGSKA (reference sequence). Trimming shortened V by 7 bases and J by 3 bases, and 16 bases separated the two germline ends. CDR3 loop: CSVAGTSFYNEQFF. DNA of the CDR3: TGCAGTGTGGCCGGGACCTCATTCTACAATGAGCAGTTCTTC.

Regarding this clonotype: This may stem from a read error, because a much larger clone lies one nucleotide away. V and J are TRBV6-5 and TRBJ2-5, with D possibly matching TRBD1 (5 bases). The V gene's germline CDR1 is MNHEY and CDR2 SVGAGI. The CDR3 runs to 13 residues. The V gene lost 6 bases and the J gene lost 2 bases, with 10 bases spanning the gap. The CDR3 region is CASRDMPQETQYF. The CDR3 coding sequence is TGTGCCAGCAGGGACATGCCTCAAGAGACCCAGTACTTC.

The J gene is TRBJ2-7, the V gene TRBV20-1, with 9 bases lining up with TRBD2. Germline CDR1 reads DFQATT; CDR2 reads SNEGSKA (reference sequence). CDR3 length: 15 amino acids. With V trimmed by 4 bases and J by 2 bases, 9 bases remained unmatched. The CDR3 region is CSAIPGLAPAYEQYF. The CDR3 region has the DNA TGCAGTGCTATCCCGGGACTAGCCCCAGCCTACGAGCAGTACTTC.

The J gene is TRBJ1-2, the V gene TRBV7-9; no clear D. Germline CDR1 is SEHNR and CDR2 is FQNEAQ (reference sequence). V was cut by 4 bases and J by 13 bases, with 13 bases left in between. This CDR3 is 11 amino acids long. The CDR3 nucleotides read TGTGCCAGCAGCTACGACAAGGCTGGCACCTTC. This translates into CASSYDKAGTF.

This clonotype was recorded only once. The chain links TRBV9 to TRBJ1-2, with D unresolved. CDR3 size: 16 residues. The germline V and J ends were trimmed by 4 bases and 4 bases, with 20 bases remaining between them. CDR1 SGDLS and CDR2 YYNGEE come from the germline V gene. The chain's CDR3 is CASSPRHEGGLYGYTF. The CDR3 DNA reads as TGTGCCAGCAGCCCCCGTCATGAGGGAGGGCTCTATGGCTACACCTTC.

Only one count was recorded for this clonotype. The chain carries TRBV20-1 and TRBJ1-5; D remains ambiguous. Germline CDR1 reads DFQATT; CDR2 reads SNEGSKA (reference sequence). Trimming took off 4 bases at V and 0 bases at J, with 7 bases between the two ends. The CDR3 contains 13 residues. This chain's CDR3 is CSANADSNQPQHF. The CDR3 coding sequence is TGCAGTGCTAACGCGGATAGCAATCAGCCCCAGCATTTT.

V gene TRBV20-1 combines with J gene TRBJ2-3, with D perhaps matching TRBD1 (5 bases). Germline V lookup: CDR1 DFQATT, CDR2 SNEGSKA (reference sequence). V dropped 2 bases and J dropped 6 bases, with 27 bases sitting between them. The CDR3 is made up of 18 amino acids. CDR3 amino acids: CSARMRQGPSALGDTQYF. The CDR3 region has the DNA TGCAGTGCTAGAATGAGGCAGGGTCCTTCCGCCCTTGGGGATACGCAGTATTTT.

This clonotype came up a few times. J is TRBJ2-3 and V is TRBV5-1; 10 bases agree with TRBD2. The CDR3 length is 16 residues. Germline V gene data show CDR1 as SGHRS and CDR2 as YFSETQ. With 1 base clipped from V and 9 bases from J, the junction kept 11 bases outside the gene matches. The CDR3 nucleotides are TGCGCCAGCAGCTTGACTAGCGGGGACATCACAGGGACGCAGTATTTT. Its protein is CASSLTSGDITGTQYF.

This clonotype was counted between two and nine times. V gene TRBV29-1 combines with J gene TRBJ2-3; the D gene could be TRBD1 or TRBD2 (6 bases each). The germline V gene has CDR1 SQVTM and CDR2 ANQGSEA. This CDR3 comprises 15 residues. Trimming shortened V by 4 bases and J by 2 bases, and 16 bases separated the two germline ends. The CDR3 DNA is TGCAGCGTTGGATTCGGTGGGGGGCTCACAGATACGCAGTATTTT. Amino acids: CSVGFGGGLTDTQYF.

In this sample, this clonotype turned up many times. The chain has TRBV7-8 and TRBJ2-7, with D tentatively TRBD2 (6 bases). The CDR3 consists of 14 residues. The germline V gene has CDR1 SGHVS and CDR2 FQNEAQ. The V and J ends lost 7 bases and 3 bases respectively, with 16 bases between them. The CDR3 protein is CASNSRRDNYEQYF. The CDR3 DNA is TGTGCCAGCAATTCCCGGCGGGATAACTACGAGCAGTACTTC. Looking up the rest from reference TRBV7-8 and TRBJ2-7 gives the full variable domain: GAGVSQSPRYKVAKRGQDVALRCDPISGHVSLFWYQQALGQGPEFLTYFQNEAQLDKSGLPSDRFFAERPEGSVSTLKIQRTQQEDSAVYLCASNSRRDNYEQYFGPGTRLTVT.